This T cell receptor beta chain was sequenced in a study of blood T cell repertoires in COVID-19. Study summary: Samples of COVID-19 (acute and convalescent) were obtained from the United States, Italy and Spain. Sources were T cells, B-cell-depleted T cells, or PBMCs; the material itself was cDNA or gDNA.

The CDR3 sequence is 12 residues long. Deletions cut 5 bases from V and 1 base from J, with 9 bases between. Germline values: CDR1 SQVTM, CDR2 ANQGSEA. Original processing methods: Reference gene primer amplification gave nucleated cell count estimates. Measured with immunoSEQ multiplex PCR; TCRdb has only the in-frame clones, and not every one. V and J calls and clone size are as listed in that table; D and trimming were resolved from the DNA. This sample has about 370,000 clones; 80% to 90% occur once, and the top ten carry 8% to 13%. What was sequenced was peripheral blood. The chain joins TRBV29-1 to TRBJ2-7; maybe TRBD2 (5 bases). The origin of this receptor is a woman in her twenties or thirties with COVID-19, enrolled during active disease. The CDR3 here is CSVSGLSYEQYF. CDR3 nucleotide sequence: TGCAGCGTTTCCGGACTGTCCTACGAGCAGTACTTC.